Following are 14 T cell receptor beta chains from one sample sequenced in a study of cytomegalovirus exposure and HLA in healthy donors. The PCR contained 60 Vbeta and 13 Jbeta primers. Generated by immunoSEQ multiplex PCR, the TCRdb table keeps only in-frame clones and is missing some. The sample lists about 160,000 clones; 80% to 90% were seen once. The specimen was PBMCs. The receptors originated from a woman under 30 in good health and CMV-seronegative.

V is TRBV5-1 and J is TRBJ2-4, with 7 bases identical to TRBD1. The germline V gene has CDR1 SGHRS and CDR2 YFSETQ. The ends lost 2 bases at V and 6 bases at J; junction bases unmatched: 5. CDR3 length: 14 residues. DNA of the CDR3: TGCGCCAGCAGCTTTGGAGACAGGGCAAACATTCAGTACTTC. This codes for CASSFGDRANIQYF.

The V and J genes are TRBV7-2 and TRBJ2-5; 8 bases align to TRBD1. Looked up from germline, CDR1 is SGHTA and CDR2 is FQGNSA. The junction had 1 base not matched to a gene; V was cut back by 2 bases and J by 5 bases. The CDR3 loop spans 13 amino acids. CDR3 nucleotides: TGTGCCAGCAGCTTAAACAGGGGGGAGACCCAGTACTTC. Translated: CASSLNRGETQYF.

The V call is TRBV11-1, the J call TRBJ2-5, with 10 bases identical to TRBD2. The better agreement between TRBJ2-7 and the DNA end casts doubt on the J call. The CDR3 covers 14 residues. Germline lookup yields CDR1 SGHAT and CDR2 FQDESV (reference sequence). The CDR3 loop reads CASGSGGAPYEQYF. CDR3 nucleotide sequence: TGTGCCAGCGGCAGCGGGGGGGCTCCCTACGAGCAGTACTTC.

This clone turned up a few times. This chain connects TRBV6-5 to TRBJ1-1; D is uncertain. V was cut by 6 bases and J by 1 base, with 6 bases left in between. Germline values: CDR1 MNHEY, CDR2 SVGAGI. The CDR3 extends over 12 amino acids. The CDR3 DNA sequence: TGTGCCAGCAGACACAGGAACACTGAAGCTTTCTTT. This codes for CASRHRNTEAFF.

A single count supports this clone. The CDR3 spells CASSWGQGDTIYF. The CDR3 nucleotides are TGCGCCAGCAGCTGGGGCCAAGGGGACACCATATATTTT. The V gene is TRBV5-1, the J gene TRBJ1-3; the D gene is possibly TRBD1 (5 bases). The germline V and J ends were trimmed by 3 bases and 8 bases, with 12 bases remaining between them. Germline V lookup: CDR1 SGHRS, CDR2 YFSETQ. This CDR3 is built from 13 residues.

V usage is TRBV11-2 and J usage is TRBJ1-6, with D possibly matching TRBD1 (5 bases). The CDR3 has 15 amino acids. Trimming left V 2 bases short and J 4 bases short, with 9 bases between. Germline lookup yields CDR1 SGHAT and CDR2 FQNNGV. The chain's CDR3 is CASSLMAGYNSPLHF. DNA of the CDR3: TGTGCCAGCAGCTTAATGGCAGGGTATAATTCACCCCTCCACTTT.

Only a few counts were recorded for this clone. The rearrangement uses TRBV29-1 and TRBJ2-4, with D perhaps TRBD2 (6 bases). CDR3 size: 15 residues. Germline values: CDR1 SQVTM, CDR2 ANQGSEA. V lost 1 base to trimming and J lost 4 bases, with 14 bases between them. CDR3 sequence reads: CSVEGRVGGKNIQYF. CDR3 nucleotide sequence: TGCAGCGTTGAAGGGAGGGTTGGGGGTAAAAACATTCAGTACTTC.

The chain has TRBV30 and TRBJ1-1, with TRBD1 as a possible D gene (5 bases). V lost 4 bases, J lost 5 bases, and 14 bases lay in between. CDR1 and CDR2 (germline): GTSNPN, SVGIG (reference sequence). The CDR3 contains 13 residues. In DNA, the CDR3 is TGTGCCTGGAACCGCTTTGGGGGGACTGAAGCTTTCTTT. Encoded protein: CAWNRFGGTEAFF.

The chain recombines TRBV6-6 with TRBJ2-7; D ambiguous. Germline-derived CDR1 and CDR2 are MNHNY and SVGAGI (reference sequence). Trimming took off 6 bases at V and 2 bases at J, with 5 bases between the two ends. The CDR3 extends over 11 amino acids. The CDR3 loop reads CASSHTYEQYF. The CDR3 region has the DNA TGTGCCAGCAGCCACACCTACGAGCAGTACTTC.

This clone appeared a few times. V gene TRBV5-1 combines with J gene TRBJ2-1; the match to TRBD1 covers 7 bases. Trimming took 1 base from V and 8 from J; bases not matched to a gene: 12. This CDR3 is built from 16 residues. In germline, CDR1 is SGHRS, CDR2 YFSETQ. CDR3 loop: CASSLFDRQGFDEQFF. The CDR3 bases are TGCGCCAGCAGCTTGTTCGACAGACAGGGATTTGATGAGCAGTTCTTC.

The V gene is TRBV10-2, the J gene TRBJ2-3; 8 nucleotides line up with TRBD1. Trimming took 10 bases from V and 0 from J; bases not matched to a gene: 6. Germline loops: CDR1 WSHSY, CDR2 SAAADI. The CDR3 has 14 amino acids. CDR3 in amino acids: CATRDRLSTDTQYF. CDR3 coding DNA: TGCGCCACCCGGGACAGGCTTAGCACAGATACGCAGTATTTT.

The genes are TRBV13 and TRBJ2-7; 8 bases match TRBD1. The CDR3 has 15 amino acids. The V gene's germline CDR1 is PRHDT and CDR2 FYEKMQ (reference sequence). V lost 1 base, J lost 3 bases, and 5 bases stayed unmatched. CDR3 nucleotide sequence: TGTGCCAGCAGCTTAGCCCAGGGGGCAGACTACGAGCAGTACTTC. Translating gives CASSLAQGADYEQYF.

The gene calls are TRBV7-8 and TRBJ1-2; D may be TRBD1 (5 bases). The CDR3 covers 15 residues. V was clipped by 5 bases and J by 3 bases, with 16 bases between them. CDR1 and CDR2 from the germline V gene are SGHVS and FQNEAQ. The CDR3 sequence: CASSPRVGDYYGYTF. The CDR3 DNA is TGTGCCAGCAGCCCGAGGGTCGGGGACTACTATGGCTACACCTTC.

CDR3 loop: CASSLVQGSYGYTF. CDR3 in DNA: TGTGCCAGCAGCTTGGTTCAGGGAAGCTATGGCTACACCTTC. The V and J genes are TRBV5-6 and TRBJ1-2; D might be TRBD1 (5 bases). Germline CDR1 and CDR2: SGHDT and YYEEEE. With 0 bases removed from V and 4 bases from J, the gap between germline ends came to 10 bases. The CDR3 spans 14 residues.